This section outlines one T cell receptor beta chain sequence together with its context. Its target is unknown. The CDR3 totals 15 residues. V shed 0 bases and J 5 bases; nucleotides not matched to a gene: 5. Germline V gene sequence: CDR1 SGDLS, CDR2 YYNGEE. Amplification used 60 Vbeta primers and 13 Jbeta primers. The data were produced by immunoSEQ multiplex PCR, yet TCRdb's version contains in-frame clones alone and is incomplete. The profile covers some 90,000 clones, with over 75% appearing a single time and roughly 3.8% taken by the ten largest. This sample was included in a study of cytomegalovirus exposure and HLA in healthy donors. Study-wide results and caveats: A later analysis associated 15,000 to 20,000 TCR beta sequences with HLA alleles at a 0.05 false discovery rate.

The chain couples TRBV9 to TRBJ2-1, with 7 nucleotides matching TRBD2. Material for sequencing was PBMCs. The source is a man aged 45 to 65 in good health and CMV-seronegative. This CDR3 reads CASSVAAGLNNEQFF. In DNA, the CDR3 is TGTGCCAGCAGCGTAGCAGCGGGACTAAACAATGAGCAGTTCTTC.